The entry below describes one T cell receptor (beta chain). Its specificity is not known. This entry is derived from a study of OX40 agonist ivuxolimab in advanced cancers. Looking at the study overall: Clinicians treated patients with ivuxolimab, an agonistic anti-OX40 (CD134) antibody. Antecedent anti-PD-1, anti-PD-L1 or anti-CTLA-4 therapy was permissible, with over 35% having received some.

The protocol was immunoSEQ multiplex PCR, while the TCRdb copy is restricted to in-frame clones and leaves out a portion. In the table there are 65,000 to 75,000 clones, roughly nine tenths of which are singletons. The study sampled blood at baseline, cycle 4 day 1, and cycle 7 day 1. Study outcomes and limitations: Patients with a partial response at 0.1-3.0 mg/kg had among the lowest clonal expansion.

The sequencing here drew on CD4+ or CD8+ T cells sorted from blood, taken in a trial of the OX40 agonist ivuxolimab. This receptor was obtained from an adult with an advanced solid tumor such as melanoma, head and neck, liver or kidney cancer.

The CDR3 region has the DNA TGTGCCAGCAGTTACCCGAATGGGGATGAGCAGTTCTTC. It translates to CASSYPNGDEQFF. The chain carries TRBV6-5 and TRBJ2-1, with D unresolved. V shed 2 bases and J shed 8 bases, with 10 bases lying between them. This CDR3 contains 13 residues. Germline V gene data show CDR1 as MNHEY and CDR2 as SVGAGI.